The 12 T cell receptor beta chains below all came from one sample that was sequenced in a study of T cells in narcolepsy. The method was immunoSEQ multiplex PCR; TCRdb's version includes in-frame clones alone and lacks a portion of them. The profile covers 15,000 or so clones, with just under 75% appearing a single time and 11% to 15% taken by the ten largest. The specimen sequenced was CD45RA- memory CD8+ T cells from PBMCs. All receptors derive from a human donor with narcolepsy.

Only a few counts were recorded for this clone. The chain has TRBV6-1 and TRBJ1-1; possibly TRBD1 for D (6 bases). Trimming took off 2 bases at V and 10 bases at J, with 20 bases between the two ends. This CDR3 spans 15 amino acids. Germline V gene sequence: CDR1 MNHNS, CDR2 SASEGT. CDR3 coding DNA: TGTGCCAGCAGTGAACGAGGACAGCCCTTAATGGGAGCTTTCTTT. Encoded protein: CASSERGQPLMGAFF.

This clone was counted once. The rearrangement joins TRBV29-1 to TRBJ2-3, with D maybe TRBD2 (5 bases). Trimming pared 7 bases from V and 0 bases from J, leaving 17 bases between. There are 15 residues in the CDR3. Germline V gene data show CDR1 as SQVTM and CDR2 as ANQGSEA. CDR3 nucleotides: TGCAGCGCTGATGGCATAGCGACTAGCACAGATACGCAGTATTTT. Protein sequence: CSADGIATSTDTQYF.

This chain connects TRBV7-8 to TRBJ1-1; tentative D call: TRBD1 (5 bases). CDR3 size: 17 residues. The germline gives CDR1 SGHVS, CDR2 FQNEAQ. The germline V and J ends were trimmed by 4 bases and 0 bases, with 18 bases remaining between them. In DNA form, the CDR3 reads TGTGCCAGCAGCTGGGAGGGACGGACCCCTCTGAACACTGAAGCTTTCTTT. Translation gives CASSWEGRTPLNTEAFF. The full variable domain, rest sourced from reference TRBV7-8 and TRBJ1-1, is GAGVSQSPRYKVAKRGQDVALRCDPISGHVSLFWYQQALGQGPEFLTYFQNEAQLDKSGLPSDRFFAERPEGSVSTLKIQRTQQEDSAVYLCASSWEGRTPLNTEAFFGQGTRLTVV.

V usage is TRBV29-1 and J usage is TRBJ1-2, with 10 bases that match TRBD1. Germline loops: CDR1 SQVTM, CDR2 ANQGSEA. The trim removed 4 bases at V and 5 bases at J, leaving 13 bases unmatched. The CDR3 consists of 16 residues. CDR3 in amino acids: CSVGRDRGPVRYGYTF. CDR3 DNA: TGCAGCGTTGGAAGGGACAGGGGTCCGGTGCGGTATGGCTACACCTTC.

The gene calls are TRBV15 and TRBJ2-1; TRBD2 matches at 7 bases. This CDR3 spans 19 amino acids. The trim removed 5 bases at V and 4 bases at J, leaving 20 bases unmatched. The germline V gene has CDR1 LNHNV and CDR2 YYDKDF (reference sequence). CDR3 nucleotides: TGTGCCACCAGCCAAGAACCTACCGGTTGGGCGGGAGCTTACAATGAGCAGTTCTTC. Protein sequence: CATSQEPTGWAGAYNEQFF.

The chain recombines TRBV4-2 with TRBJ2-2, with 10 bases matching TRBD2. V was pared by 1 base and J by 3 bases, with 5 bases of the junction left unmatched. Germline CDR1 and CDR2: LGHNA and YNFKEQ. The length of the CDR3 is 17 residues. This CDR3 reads CASSQGRTSGDTGELFF. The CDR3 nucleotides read TGTGCCAGCAGCCAAGGCCGGACTAGCGGTGACACCGGGGAGCTGTTTTTT.

In nucleotides, the CDR3 is TGTGCCAGCAGTAATCTACAGGGGAGGTTGGATGAGACCCAGTACTTC. Amino acids: CASSNLQGRLDETQYF. The chain links TRBV27 to TRBJ2-5; a possible D gene is TRBD1 (7 bases). This CDR3 has 16 amino acids. In germline, CDR1 is MNHEY, CDR2 SMNVEV (reference sequence). V was shortened by 5 bases and J by 5 bases, with 21 bases between the two germline ends.

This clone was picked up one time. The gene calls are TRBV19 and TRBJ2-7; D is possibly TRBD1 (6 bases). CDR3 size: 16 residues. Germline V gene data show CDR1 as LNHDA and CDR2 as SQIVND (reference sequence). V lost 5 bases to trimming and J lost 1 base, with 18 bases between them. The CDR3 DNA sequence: TGTGCCAGTAGTTTACGACAGGCCACCCCTTCCTACGAGCAGTACTTC. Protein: CASSLRQATPSYEQYF.

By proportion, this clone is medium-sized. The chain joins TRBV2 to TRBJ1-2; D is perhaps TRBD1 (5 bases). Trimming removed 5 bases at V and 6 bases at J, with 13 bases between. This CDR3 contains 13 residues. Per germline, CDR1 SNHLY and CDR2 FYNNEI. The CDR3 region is CASSRDWEDGYTF. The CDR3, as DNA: TGTGCCAGCAGTAGGGACTGGGAGGATGGCTACACCTTC.

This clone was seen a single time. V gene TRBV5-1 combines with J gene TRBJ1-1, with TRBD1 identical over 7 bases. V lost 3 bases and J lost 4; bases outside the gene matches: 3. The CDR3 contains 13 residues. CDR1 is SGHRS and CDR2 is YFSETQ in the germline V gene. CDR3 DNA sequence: TGCGCCAGCAGCTCGACAGGGACCACTGAAGCTTTCTTT. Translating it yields CASSSTGTTEAFF.

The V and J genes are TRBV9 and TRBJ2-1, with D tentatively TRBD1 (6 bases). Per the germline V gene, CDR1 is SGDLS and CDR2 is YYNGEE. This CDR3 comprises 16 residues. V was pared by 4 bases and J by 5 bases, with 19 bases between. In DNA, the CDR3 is TGTGCCAGCAGCTTGAGCGGACAGTCTGGGGACAATGAGCAGTTCTTC. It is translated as CASSLSGQSGDNEQFF.

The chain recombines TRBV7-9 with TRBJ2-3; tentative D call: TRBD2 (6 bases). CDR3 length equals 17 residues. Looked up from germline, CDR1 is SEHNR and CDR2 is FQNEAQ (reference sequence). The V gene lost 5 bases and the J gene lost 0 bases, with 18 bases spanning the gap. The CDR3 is CASSPPISGLSTDTQYF. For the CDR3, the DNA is TGTGCCAGCAGCCCCCCCATTTCGGGACTTAGCACAGATACGCAGTATTTT. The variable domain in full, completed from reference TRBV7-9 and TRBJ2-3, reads DTGVSQNPRHKITKRGQNVTFRCDPISEHNRLYWYRQTLGQGPEFLTYFQNEAQLEKSRLLSDRFSAERPKGSFSTLEIQRTEQGDSAMYLCASSPPISGLSTDTQYFGPGTRLTVL.